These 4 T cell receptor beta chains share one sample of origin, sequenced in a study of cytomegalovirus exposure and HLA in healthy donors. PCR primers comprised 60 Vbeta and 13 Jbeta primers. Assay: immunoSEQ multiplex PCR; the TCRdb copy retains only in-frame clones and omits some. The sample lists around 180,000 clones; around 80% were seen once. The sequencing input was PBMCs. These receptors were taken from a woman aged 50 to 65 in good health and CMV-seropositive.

The CDR3 DNA reads TGTGCCAGTAGTATTCAACCGGGACAGGGCTACGAGCAGTACTTC. The encoded protein is CASSIQPGQGYEQYF. This chain connects TRBV19 to TRBJ2-7, with 9 bases lining up with TRBD1. With 3 bases clipped from V and 3 bases from J, the junction kept 6 bases outside the gene matches. This CDR3 is 15 amino acids long. CDR1 is LNHDA and CDR2 is SQIVND in the germline V gene (reference sequence).

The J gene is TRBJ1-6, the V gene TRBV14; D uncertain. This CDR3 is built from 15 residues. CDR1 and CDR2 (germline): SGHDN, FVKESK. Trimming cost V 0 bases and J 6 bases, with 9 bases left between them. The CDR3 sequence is CASSQDSQVNSPLHF. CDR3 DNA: TGTGCCAGCAGCCAAGATTCCCAGGTTAATTCACCCCTCCACTTT.

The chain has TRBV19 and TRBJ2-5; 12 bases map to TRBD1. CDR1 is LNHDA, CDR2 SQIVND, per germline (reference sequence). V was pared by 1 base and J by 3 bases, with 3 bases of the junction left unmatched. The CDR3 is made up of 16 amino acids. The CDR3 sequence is CASSIGGTGGEETQYF. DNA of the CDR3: TGTGCCAGTAGTATAGGGGGGACAGGGGGCGAAGAGACCCAGTACTTC.

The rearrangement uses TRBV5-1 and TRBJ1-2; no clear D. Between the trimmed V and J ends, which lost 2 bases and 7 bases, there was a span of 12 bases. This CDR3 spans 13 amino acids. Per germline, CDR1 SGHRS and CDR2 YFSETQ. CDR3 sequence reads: CASSFLDYGGYTF. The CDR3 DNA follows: TGCGCCAGCAGCTTTTTAGATTACGGTGGCTACACCTTC.